This record concerns one T cell receptor beta chain sequence. The entry originates in a study of shared clonotypes between healthy human individuals. Looked up from germline, CDR1 is SGHDT and CDR2 is YYEEEE. CDR3 size: 15 residues. J lost 4 bases, V lost 0 bases, and 0 bases had no gene match. Evenly divided among several immunoSEQ plates was the genomic DNA of each subset. This table comes from immunoSEQ multiplex PCR, and its TCRdb copy is limited to in-frame clones, with some not included. The data contain about 490,000 clones, less than 80% of them singletons. Sequences were obtained from PBMCs. The J gene is TRBJ2-2, the V gene TRBV5-6; 10 bases map to TRBD2. The clonotype was recovered from a woman between 40 and 55 years old in good health. Some clones in this sample may be carry-over from other donors' samples. CDR3 protein: CASSLVAGGTGELFF. The CDR3 nucleotides read TGTGCCAGCAGCTTGGTAGCGGGAGGCACCGGGGAGCTGTTTTTT.